These 5 T cell receptor beta chains originate from one sample sequenced in a study of HIV-infected children after antiretroviral therapy interruption. The sample's treatment: PENTA 11 planned treatment interruption arm or continuous ART arm. Unique molecular identifiers were included in an RNA-based 3' RACE TCR library. MiXCR was run by TCRdb on the 3' RACE reads, yielding one entry per CDR3 protein. The sample has some 40,000 distinct CDR3 sequences, just over 6.5% seen once. Sequencing used CD45RA+ CD4+ T cells from PBMCs, pooled from several time points, obtained from a donor given antiretroviral therapy, either interrupted or continuous. Subset given: naive CD4+ CD45RA+ CD45RO- T cells. Receptors originate from a pool of human donors with HIV.

This clonotype was seen repeatedly, ten times or more. The rearrangement links TRBV27 to TRBJ1-1; possible D gene TRBD1, 6 bases. Germline values: CDR1 MNHEY, CDR2 SMNVEV (reference sequence). This CDR3 is built from 19 residues. The ends were cut back, 2 bases at V and 1 base at J, with 23 bases in the middle. CDR3 loop: CASSLLPHSPRTANTEAFF. The CDR3 coding sequence is TGTGCCAGCAGTTTACTCCCCCATTCCCCCCGGACAGCGAACACTGAAGCTTTCTTT.

The chain recombines TRBV25-1 with TRBJ1-1, with D possibly TRBD1 on 5 matching bases. This CDR3 is 14 amino acids long. Germline V lookup: CDR1 MGHDK, CDR2 SYGVNS. Deletions cut 7 bases from V and 1 base from J, with 13 bases between. The CDR3 DNA reads as TGTGCCAGCACGGACACTCTTACGAACACTGAAGCTTTCTTT. Amino acid sequence: CASTDTLTNTEAFF.

This clonotype is labeled medium-sized (0.01 to 0.1%). CDR3 DNA: TGTGCCAGCAGCCAACACTATGCTGAGCAGTTCTTC. It specifies CASSQHYAEQFF. The chain is built from TRBV4-2 and TRBJ2-1; D not resolved. The germline V gene encodes CDR1 LGHNA and CDR2 YNFKEQ. With 2 bases removed from V and 9 bases from J, the gap between germline ends came to 8 bases. The CDR3 covers 12 residues.

This clonotype was seen more than once but under ten times. This chain links TRBV12-3 or TRBV12-4 with TRBJ1-4; 7 nucleotides match TRBD1. There are 17 residues in the CDR3. The ends lost 5 bases at V and 4 bases at J; junction bases unmatched: 13. CDR3 protein: CASSPRQGARGNEKLFF. DNA for the CDR3: TGTGCCAGCAGTCCCCGACAGGGAGCCCGCGGTAATGAAAAACTGTTTTTT.

In this sample, this clonotype turned up many times. The chain has TRBV12-3 or TRBV12-4 and TRBJ2-3; 7 bases are shared with TRBD1. This CDR3 is 14 amino acids long. V dropped 8 bases and J dropped 2; count of bases not matched to a gene: 7. CDR3 sequence reads: CASARTGLTDTQYF. The CDR3, as DNA: TGTGCCAGCGCGAGGACAGGCCTCACAGATACGCAGTATTTT.